This paragraph reports one T cell receptor (beta chain). The sample comes from a study of control samples from healthy donors and cancer patients. Profiled with immunoSEQ multiplex PCR; TCRdb holds only in-frame clones, not every one. Among approximately 70,000 clones listed, 70% to 90% were seen once. Trimming stripped 0 bases from V and 7 bases from J, with 10 bases between. This CDR3 spans 13 amino acids. The germline gives CDR1 SGHRS, CDR2 YFSETQ. The sample was PBMCs. The receptor was isolated from a woman between 45 and 60 years old with head and neck cancer. The genes are TRBV5-1 and TRBJ1-1, with D perhaps TRBD1 (5 bases). In DNA form, the CDR3 reads TGCGCCAGCAGCTTGGAGGGACTGGGTGAAGCTTTCTTT. It translates to CASSLEGLGEAFF.